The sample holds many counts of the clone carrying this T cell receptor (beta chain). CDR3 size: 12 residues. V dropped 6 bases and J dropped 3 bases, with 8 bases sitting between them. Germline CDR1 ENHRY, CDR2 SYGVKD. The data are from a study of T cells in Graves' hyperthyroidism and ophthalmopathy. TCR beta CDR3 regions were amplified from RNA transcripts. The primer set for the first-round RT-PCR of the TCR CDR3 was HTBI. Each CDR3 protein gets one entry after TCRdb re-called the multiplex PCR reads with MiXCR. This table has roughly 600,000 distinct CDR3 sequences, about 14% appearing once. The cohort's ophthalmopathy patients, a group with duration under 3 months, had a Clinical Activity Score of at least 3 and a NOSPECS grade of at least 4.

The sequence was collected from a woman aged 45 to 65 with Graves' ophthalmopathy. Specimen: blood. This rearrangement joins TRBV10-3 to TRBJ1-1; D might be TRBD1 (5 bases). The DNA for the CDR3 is TGTGCCATCAGGGGGGGTGACACTGAAGCTTTCTTT. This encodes CAIRGGDTEAFF.